This TCR beta chain was sequenced in a study of blood T cells in healthy people across ages (dated by TCRdb to between 2014 and 2017). Study-level background: In model experiments, roughly one uniquely barcoded TCR beta cDNA molecule per two T cells was captured by template switching. The donors were split into four age groups: young (average about 15 years), middle-aged (roughly 39), aged (over 55) and long-lived (under 85). To track age-related changes in TCR beta repertoire diversity, the study relied on deep sequencing normalized with unique cDNA molecular identifiers. To avoid experimental bias, donors of different ages were spread randomly across the sequencing lanes. For two donors (one aged 18 to 30 and one aged 80 or older), the study analyzed two additional independent replicas of 1 million unique cDNA reads from the same blood draw.

From the germline V gene (reference sequence), CDR1 is MNHEY and CDR2 is SMNVEV. There are 15 amino acids in the CDR3, from cysteine to phenylalanine inclusive. Kept here is only the CDR3 DNA, which spans 45 bases and is read in frame from base 1. V sheds 3 bases and J sheds 2 bases, leaving 14 bases between their ends. Points on this clonotype: Its antigen has not been determined. No much larger clone is present one base from it, and per-base qualities are unavailable.

The roughly 39 donors, aged roughly 6 to 90 years, were systemically healthy Caucasian individuals from Russia. Around 10 milliliters of peripheral blood were drawn from each donor into EDTA-treated Vacutainer tubes. PBMCs were isolated by Ficoll-Paque density-gradient centrifugation, with at least 6.5 million obtained per sample. Trizol reagent was used to extract total RNA from the PBMCs, yielding at least 6 micrograms per sample. For every donor, an aliquot of PBMCs went through flow cytometry to measure the percentages of naive CD45RAhigh/CD27high T cells. Paper-wide results and their limitations: Estimates of total diversity based on one million sequenced T cells were regarded as lower bounds and as underestimates. Because profiling used bulk unsorted PBMCs, naive and antigen-experienced compartments could not be compared conclusively. Donor CMV infection status was unknown, potentially confounding age-related changes in expanded clonotypes. Compared with the aged group, the long-lived group had more naive CD4+ T cells, fewer expanded clones and increased TCR diversity, a pattern suggesting age selection. The percentage of naive T cells measured by flow cytometry correlated strongly with observed TCR beta diversity. Observed TCR beta diversity per million T cells fell roughly linearly with age, and a significant reduction was already apparent by age about 43.

Libraries were constructed by 5' RACE. For sequencing, an Illumina HiSeq 2500 was employed. The second PCR ran for roughly 7 to 12 cycles and used a J-beta primer mix along with a sample-barcoded 5' primer. A template-switch 5' adaptor carrying 12 random nucleotides introduced a unique molecular identifier onto each TCR beta cDNA molecule. At least 2.5 million CDR3-containing paired-end reads were obtained from each sample. First-strand cDNA synthesis was performed from all RNA using the Mint cDNA synthesis kit, with priming by a TRBC-specific oligonucleotide. All cDNA was treated with uracil-DNA glycosylase and then went through a first 18-cycle PCR with the universal primers M1SS and BC2_uni_R. The authors processed their data as follows. Each sample was normalized by randomly selecting 1 million high-quality reads, each carrying a distinct molecular identifier. Reads sharing molecular identifiers were discarded rather than binned into consensus sequences. MiTCR, run with a Q25 quality threshold and the strictest error-elimination algorithm, handled CDR3 identification, clonotype clustering and error correction. A nonparametric unseen species model with Euler transformation was used to estimate lower-bound total TCR beta diversity. The raw public data were reprocessed by TCRdb itself: fastp quality trimming at Q25, MiXCR clonotype calling, in-frame beta chains only. Here each entry gathers all rows of one CDR3 protein and keeps the most common genes and DNA. V and J calls and clone size were set by TCRdb, not the authors. This sample holds 1,500,000 or so distinct CDR3 sequences; 35% to 45% were observed only once. The ten largest clones add up to around 4% of the sample.

The sequence was obtained from a woman younger than 30 in good health. Material: blood. The sequence joins TRBV27 to TRBJ2-7; the D gene is perhaps TRBD1 or TRBD2, as each covers 5 bases. The CDR3: CASSFGAHGAYEQYF. The base sequence is TGTGCCAGCAGTTTCGGGGCACATGGGGCCTACGAGCAGTACTTC.